This TCR beta chain comes out of a study of T cell repertoires in cytomegalovirus infection. Turning to the study itself: The public TCR beta signatures pointed to both CMV infection and matching HLA type. Points from the study as a whole: Dominating the ex vivo response were HLA-C-restricted CMV-specific TCR beta clonotypes. Adding up the frequency of public TCR beta families identified people who carried CMV plus the relevant HLA.

At least ten counts were recorded for this clonotype. Its matching antigen is unknown. CDR1 is SEHNR and CDR2 is FQNEAQ in the germline V gene (reference sequence). V was trimmed by 3 bases and J by 5 bases, leaving 10 bases between them. The CDR3 has 14 residues. TCRdb recomputed calls from the reads with MiXCR, one row per CDR3 protein. This table holds some 940,000 distinct CDR3 sequences, roughly 30% found once. The genes are TRBV7-9 and TRBJ1-4; a weak D match, TRBD1 (5 bases). The source material was cultured CD8+ T cells from PBMCs, sampled from culture after CMV antigen stimulation. This TCR derives from a human donor in good health (CMV status not recorded). Some clones in this sample may be carry-over from other donors' samples. The CDR3, as DNA: TGTGCCAGCAGCTTGGGGCGGTTGAATGAAAAACTGTTTTTT. It encodes CASSLGRLNEKLFF. The full variable domain, rest sourced from reference TRBV7-9 and TRBJ1-4, is DTGVSQNPRHKITKRGQNVTFRCDPISEHNRLYWYRQTLGQGPEFLTYFQNEAQLEKSRLLSDRFSAERPKGSFSTLEIQRTEQGDSAMYLCASSLGRLNEKLFFGSGTQLSVL.